Below are 21 T cell receptor beta chains sequenced from a single sample in a study of cytomegalovirus exposure and HLA in healthy donors. The PCR used 60 Vbeta and 13 Jbeta primers. The data were produced by immunoSEQ multiplex PCR, yet TCRdb's version contains in-frame clones alone and is incomplete. The sample records 90,000 or so clones, 65% being singletons. Sequencing was done on a sample of PBMCs. Source of these receptors: a boy under 18 in good health and CMV-seropositive.

This chain joins TRBV19 and TRBJ1-3, with D unresolved. The germline CDR1 and CDR2 sequences are LNHDA and SQIVND (reference sequence). The CDR3 has 14 residues. V shed 6 bases and J shed 2 bases, with 11 bases lying between them. CDR3 DNA sequence: TGTGCCAGTAGCAGAACAGAGACTGGAAACACCATATATTTT. Protein: CASSRTETGNTIYF.

This sequence joins TRBV5-1 and TRBJ2-2; 7 bases line up with TRBD1. Germline CDR1 and CDR2: SGHRS and YFSETQ. The CDR3 loop spans 17 amino acids. J gave up 0 bases and V 9 bases, and 14 bases lay outside the gene matches. The CDR3 DNA sequence: TGCGCCACCAATAAGGGACAGCGACAATCGAACACCGGGGAGCTGTTTTTT. It translates to CATNKGQRQSNTGELFF.

This clone has just a few counts. The rearrangement links TRBV29-1 to TRBJ1-5; 8 positions match TRBD1. Losses at the gene ends were 6 bases for V and 2 bases for J; bases not matched to a gene: 3. The germline CDR1 and CDR2 sequences are SQVTM and ANQGSEA. The CDR3 totals 13 residues. CDR3: CSVGQGGNQPQHF. CDR3 coding DNA: TGCAGCGTCGGACAGGGTGGCAATCAGCCCCAGCATTTT.

The chain links TRBV5-4 to TRBJ2-1; 9 nucleotides match TRBD2. Unmatched junction bases numbered 9, after V lost 0 bases and J lost 8 bases. The germline V gene encodes CDR1 SGHNT and CDR2 YYREEE (reference sequence). This CDR3 comprises 16 residues. DNA for the CDR3: TGTGCCAGCAGCTTGGCCGGTCTAGCGGGGAATGATGAGCAGTTCTTC. Protein sequence: CASSLAGLAGNDEQFF.

The sample holds a few counts of this clone. The chain uses TRBV4-1 and TRBJ1-2; possible D gene TRBD1, 5 bases. The V and J ends lost 1 base and 2 bases respectively, with 20 bases between them. The CDR3 covers 18 residues. The germline V gene has CDR1 MGHRA and CDR2 YSYEKL. In DNA, the CDR3 is TGCGCCAGCAGCCAAGTACCCCATTATTTGGGACTGAACTATGGCTACACCTTC. Translation: CASSQVPHYLGLNYGYTF.

The chain links TRBV13 to TRBJ2-7; D is perhaps TRBD1 (6 bases). Between the trimmed V and J ends, which lost 5 bases and 0 bases, there was a span of 11 bases. The CDR3 covers 14 residues. The V gene's germline CDR1 is PRHDT and CDR2 FYEKMQ (reference sequence). CDR3 sequence (DNA): TGTGCCAGCAGCGCCACAGGGATCTCCTACGAGCAGTACTTC. It is translated as CASSATGISYEQYF.

The genes are TRBV5-1 and TRBJ2-7; D ambiguous. Trimming removed 0 bases at V and 0 bases at J, with 7 bases between. Germline V gives CDR1 SGHRS, CDR2 YFSETQ. The CDR3 spans 14 residues. This CDR3 reads CASSLGALSYEQYF. The CDR3 coding sequence is TGCGCCAGCAGCTTGGGGGCCCTCTCCTACGAGCAGTACTTC.

This clone has just a few counts. V gene TRBV6-5 combines with J gene TRBJ2-7; 7 nucleotides align to TRBD2. This CDR3 comprises 15 residues. Unmatched junction bases numbered 8, after V lost 5 bases and J lost 1 base. CDR1 is MNHEY and CDR2 is SVGAGI in the germline V gene. CDR3 nucleotide sequence: TGTGCCAGCAGTCCTAGTGGGGGGGATTCCTACGAGCAGTACTTC. This codes for CASSPSGGDSYEQYF.

The rearrangement links TRBV18 to TRBJ1-4; 10 bases are a match to TRBD1. The germline V gene has CDR1 KGHSH and CDR2 LQKENI. This CDR3 spans 14 amino acids. V trimming: 3 bases; J trimming: 8 bases; junction bases outside the gene matches: 3. Written as DNA, the CDR3 is TGTGCCAGCTCACCTTTGGGACAGGGGGAAAAACTGTTTTTT. It is translated as CASSPLGQGEKLFF.

For this clone: One junction end disagrees with the germline gene, perhaps due to a read error. The chain employs TRBV29-1 and TRBJ2-5; D may be TRBD2 (5 bases). The CDR3 runs 11 residues. CDR1 is SQVTM and CDR2 is ANQGSEA in the germline V gene. CDR3 in amino acids: CSVEILEAQYF. DNA for the CDR3: TGCAGCGTTGAAATACTAGAGGCCCAGTACTTC.

This clone has more than one count but fewer than ten. The gene calls are TRBV5-4 and TRBJ1-1; 7 bases are a match to TRBD1. Germline V CDR1 and CDR2: SGHNT, YYREEE (reference sequence). J gave up 1 base and V 4 bases, and 7 bases lay outside the gene matches. The CDR3 spans 15 residues. The CDR3 region has the DNA TGTGCCAGCAGCCCGGCGGCAGGGGGGAACACTGAAGCTTTCTTT. This gives the protein CASSPAAGGNTEAFF.

V gene TRBV30 combines with J gene TRBJ2-7; tentatively, D is TRBD1 (6 bases). Trimming took 5 bases from V and 2 from J, leaving 13 bases between them. CDR1 GTSNPN and CDR2 SVGIG come from the germline V gene (reference sequence). The CDR3 has 13 amino acids. Here the CDR3 reads CAWSQGYAYEQYF. CDR3 sequence (DNA): TGTGCCTGGTCCCAGGGGTATGCCTACGAGCAGTACTTC.

V and J are TRBV2 and TRBJ2-7; 7 bases fit TRBD1. This CDR3 region has 16 residues. Germline loops: CDR1 SNHLY, CDR2 FYNNEI. After removal of 5 bases from V and 0 bases from J, the junction contained 10 bases not matched to a gene. CDR3 in DNA: TGTGCCAGCAGTCGCCCAAGGGGGCTTAACTCCTACGAGCAGTACTTC. Amino acids: CASSRPRGLNSYEQYF.

The chain uses TRBV4-1 and TRBJ2-7, with TRBD1 matching over 9 bases. This CDR3 contains 18 residues. Trimming removed 0 bases from V and 2 bases from J; junction bases left unmatched: 11. Germline V gives CDR1 MGHRA, CDR2 YSYEKL. DNA for the CDR3: TGCGCCAGCAGCCAAGAGGAGAGGACAGGGGCTATTCCCTACGAGCAGTACTTC. Residues: CASSQEERTGAIPYEQYF.

The chain combines TRBV20-1 with TRBJ1-2; D not resolved. CDR3 length: 11 residues. V lost 2 bases and J 3 bases, leaving 4 bases between the germline ends. Germline CDR1 DFQATT, CDR2 SNEGSKA (reference sequence). DNA for the CDR3: TGCAGTGCTAGACCTTACTATGGCTACACCTTC. Protein sequence: CSARPYYGYTF.

The chain employs TRBV5-1 and TRBJ2-2; weak D call: TRBD2 (6 bases). V was pared by 4 bases and J by 4 bases, with 14 bases between. CDR3 length: 15 amino acids. Germline lookup yields CDR1 SGHRS and CDR2 YFSETQ. DNA of the CDR3: TGCGCCAGCAGCATTTCGAGTAGCGGCACCGGGGAGCTGTTTTTT. It is translated as CASSISSSGTGELFF.

A few counts support this clone. J is TRBJ2-1 and V is TRBV6-1; no firm D call. From germline, CDR1 is MNHNS and CDR2 SASEGT. Deletions cut 0 bases from V and 4 bases from J, with 10 bases between. The CDR3 is made up of 15 amino acids. The CDR3 protein is CASSEASAGYNEQFF. The CDR3 nucleotides are TGTGCCAGCAGTGAAGCGTCCGCAGGTTACAATGAGCAGTTCTTC.

This clone occurred once. The chain employs TRBV15 and TRBJ2-3; no definite D call. Germline V gives CDR1 LNHNV, CDR2 YYDKDF (reference sequence). This CDR3 spans 12 amino acids. Between the trimmed V and J ends, which lost 4 bases and 6 bases, there was a span of 8 bases. This chain's CDR3 is CATSTAGDTQYF. CDR3 nucleotides: TGTGCCACCAGCACGGCCGGGGATACGCAGTATTTT.

This clone was picked up a small number of times. The chain recombines TRBV18 with TRBJ1-4; 12 bases match TRBD1. Germline loops: CDR1 KGHSH, CDR2 LQKENI. With V trimmed by 3 bases and J by 3 bases, 5 bases remained unmatched. The CDR3 contains 17 residues. This CDR3 reads CASSPRDRGQANEKLFF. The CDR3 coding sequence is TGTGCCAGCTCACCGCGGGACAGGGGGCAAGCTAATGAAAAACTGTTTTTT.

The J gene is TRBJ2-7, the V gene TRBV20-1; D is undetermined. The length of the CDR3 is 11 residues. V was trimmed by 3 bases and J by 4 bases, leaving 7 bases between them. Germline values: CDR1 DFQATT, CDR2 SNEGSKA (reference sequence). The DNA of the CDR3 is TGCAGTGCTAGTAAGGAGTACGAGCAGTACTTC. Translation: CSASKEYEQYF.

The rearrangement links TRBV6-6 to TRBJ1-5; D is unclear. The V gene's germline CDR1 is MNHNY and CDR2 SVGAGI (reference sequence). With 3 bases removed from V and 8 bases from J, the gap between germline ends came to 17 bases. This CDR3 spans 15 amino acids. CDR3 residues: CASSYGPAPREPQHF. CDR3 sequence (DNA): TGTGCCAGCAGTTATGGCCCGGCCCCACGGGAGCCCCAGCATTTT.